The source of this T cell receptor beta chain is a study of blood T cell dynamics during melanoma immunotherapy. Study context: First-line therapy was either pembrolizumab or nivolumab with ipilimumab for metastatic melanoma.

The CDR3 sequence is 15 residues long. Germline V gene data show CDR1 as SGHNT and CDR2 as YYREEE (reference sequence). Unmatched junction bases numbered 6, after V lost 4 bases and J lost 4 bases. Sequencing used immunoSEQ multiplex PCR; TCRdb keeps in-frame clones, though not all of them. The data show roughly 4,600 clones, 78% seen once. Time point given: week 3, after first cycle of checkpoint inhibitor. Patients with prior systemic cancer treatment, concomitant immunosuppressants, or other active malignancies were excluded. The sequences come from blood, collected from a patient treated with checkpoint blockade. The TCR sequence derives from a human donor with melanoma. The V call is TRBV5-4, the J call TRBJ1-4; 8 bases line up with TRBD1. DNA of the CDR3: TGTGCCAGCAGCCAGAACAGGGGGGTTAATGAAAAACTGTTTTTT. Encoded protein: CASSQNRGVNEKLFF.